Below, 15 T cell receptor beta chains from the same sample are listed, as sequenced in a study of T cells in Graves' hyperthyroidism and ophthalmopathy. Amplification of TCR beta CDR3 regions was performed using RNA transcripts as template. The TCR CDR3 was amplified in a first-round RT-PCR using the HTBI primer set. TCRdb re-called the multiplex PCR reads through MiXCR, storing one row per CDR3 protein. The sample holds approximately 600,000 distinct CDR3 sequences, about 15% seen once. The specimen was blood. The receptors originated from a woman in her 40s with Graves' ophthalmopathy.

This clonotype appeared a few times. V and J are TRBV28 and TRBJ2-7; D not certain. This CDR3 spans 14 amino acids. Germline V gene data show CDR1 as MDHEN and CDR2 as SYDVKM. V was trimmed by 2 bases and J by 6 bases, leaving 14 bases between them. The CDR3 protein is CASSLSPDVFEQYF. CDR3 in DNA: TGTGCCAGCAGTTTAAGCCCCGACGTTTTCGAGCAGTACTTC.

This clonotype was seen ten or more times. The chain carries TRBV29-1 and TRBJ1-2; 7 bases agree with TRBD1. CDR1 and CDR2 from the germline V gene are SQVTM and ANQGSEA. Unmatched junction bases numbered 5, after V lost 6 bases and J lost 4 bases. The CDR3 consists of 12 residues. CDR3 DNA sequence: TGCAGCGTCGACAGGGCGGGCTATGGCTACACCTTC. Translation gives CSVDRAGYGYTF.

The genes are TRBV10-1 and TRBJ2-2; 7 bases map to TRBD2. The germline V gene has CDR1 WNHNN and CDR2 SYGVQD (reference sequence). The V and J ends lost 7 bases and 6 bases, in that order; junction bases with no gene match: 5. This CDR3 comprises 13 residues. CDR3 amino acids: CASKGGAAGELFF. CDR3 DNA: TGCGCCAGCAAGGGAGGGGCTGCCGGGGAGCTGTTTTTT.

The V gene is TRBV20-1, the J gene TRBJ1-2, with D tentatively TRBD1 (5 bases). The CDR3 covers 11 residues. The germline gives CDR1 DFQATT, CDR2 SNEGSKA (reference sequence). The V end was cut by 7 bases, the J end by 5 bases, with 11 bases between. The CDR3 nucleotides read TGCAGTGTCACTGGGGGGTATGGCTACACCTTC. This sequence encodes CSVTGGYGYTF.

With respect to this clonotype: This may be a read error: a much more frequent sequence differs by one nucleotide. The chain links TRBV19 to TRBJ2-5; either TRBD1 or TRBD2 may supply D (6 bases each). There are 16 residues in the CDR3. Germline V gene lookup returns CDR1 LNHDA and CDR2 SQIVND (reference sequence). The CDR3 protein is CASSTVRGAGQETQHF. The CDR3 nucleotides read TGTGCCAGTAGTACGGTCCGGGGCGCGGGACAAGAGACCCAGCACTTC.

This clonotype showed up many times. The chain combines TRBV29-1 with TRBJ2-5; unclear D gene. V was shortened by 7 bases and J by 5 bases, with 17 bases between the two germline ends. The CDR3 has 13 residues. Germline lookup yields CDR1 SQVTM and CDR2 ANQGSEA. This chain's CDR3 is CSAIDTLRETQYF. As DNA, the CDR3 is TGCAGCGCAATAGACACGCTCCGGGAGACCCAGTACTTC.

This clonotype has a count of ten or more. The gene calls are TRBV27 and TRBJ2-5; D gene uncertain. The ends were cut back, 2 bases at V and 4 bases at J, with 8 bases in the middle. Germline CDR1 is MNHEY and CDR2 is SMNVEV (reference sequence). This CDR3 is 13 amino acids long. CDR3 residues: CASSLRFTETQYF. The DNA for the CDR3 is TGTGCCAGCAGTTTACGGTTCACAGAGACCCAGTACTTC.

In this sample, this clonotype turned up many times. The chain uses TRBV29-1 and TRBJ2-3; no definite D call. V lost 6 bases to trimming and J lost 3 bases, with 4 bases between them. Per the germline V gene, CDR1 is SQVTM and CDR2 is ANQGSEA. CDR3 size: 10 residues. The DNA of the CDR3 is TGCAGCGTCTATACAGATACGCAGTATTTT. Amino acid sequence: CSVYTDTQYF.

This clonotype has a count of ten or more. The chain employs TRBV12-3 or TRBV12-4 and TRBJ1-5, with a possible D match to TRBD1 (6 bases). This CDR3 comprises 13 residues. Trimming cost V 10 bases and J 11 bases, with 21 bases left between them. CDR3 sequence: CATMVGGLGAQHF. Here the CDR3 DNA reads TGTGCCACAATGGTAGGGGGTTTAGGGGCCCAGCATTTT.

This clonotype was seen many times. V gene TRBV20-1 combines with J gene TRBJ1-2; D might be TRBD1 (6 bases). Germline V lookup: CDR1 DFQATT, CDR2 SNEGSKA (reference sequence). The CDR3 spans 12 residues. Between the trimmed V and J ends, which lost 6 bases and 4 bases, there was a span of 12 bases. CDR3: CSAPQGAYGYTF. DNA for the CDR3: TGCAGTGCCCCACAGGGTGCCTATGGCTACACCTTC.

In this sample, this clonotype turned up many times. A read error may explain this, as a much larger clone is one base away. The chain couples TRBV6-1 to TRBJ1-2; 8 positions agree with TRBD1. Germline V lookup: CDR1 MNHNS, CDR2 SASEGT. The CDR3 extends over 16 amino acids. The junction had 5 bases not matched to a gene; V was cut back by 0 bases and J by 2 bases. The CDR3 coding sequence is TGTGCCAGCAGTGAAGCGTACGGACAGGGAAACTATGGCTACACCTTC. This sequence encodes CASSEAYGQGNYGYTF.

This clonotype was picked up many times. One end of the junction is discordant with germline, which a read error may explain. This sequence joins TRBV2 and TRBJ1-5; 9 bases line up with TRBD1. Germline loops: CDR1 SNHLY, CDR2 FYNNEI. The CDR3 is 16 amino acids. CDR3 protein: CASTRTRTGENRPQHF. For the CDR3, the DNA is TGTGCCAGCACCAGAACGCGGACAGGGGAAAATCGGCCCCAGCATTTT.

This clonotype was seen ten or more times. The chain has TRBV12-3 or TRBV12-4 and TRBJ1-2; possible D gene TRBD1, 6 bases. Trimming shortened V by 6 bases and J by 5 bases, and 22 bases separated the two germline ends. The CDR3 runs 16 residues. The CDR3 protein is CASRRSGAPNRYGYTF. CDR3 coding DNA: TGTGCCAGCAGGCGGTCGGGGGCGCCGAATAGATATGGCTACACCTTC.

This clonotype occurred many times. This chain links TRBV27 with TRBJ2-7, with unresolved D. The CDR3 runs to 16 residues. Germline assignment: CDR1 MNHEY and CDR2 SMNVEV (reference sequence). The V gene lost 3 bases and the J gene lost 3 bases, with 18 bases spanning the gap. The CDR3 coding sequence is TGTGCCAGCAGTTTTCGGCCACGGCCCACCGACTACGAGCAGTACTTC. Its protein is CASSFRPRPTDYEQYF.

This clonotype was counted ten times or more. The chain has TRBV28 and TRBJ2-7, with TRBD2 matching 11 bases. Losses at the gene ends were 1 base for V and 1 base for J; bases not matched to a gene: 18. Germline loops: CDR1 MDHEN, CDR2 SYDVKM. CDR3 length: 21 amino acids. The CDR3: CASSLFGTSGSLLGWSYEQYF. The CDR3, as DNA: TGTGCCAGCAGTTTATTTGGTACTAGCGGGAGTTTGTTGGGGTGGTCCTACGAGCAGTACTTC.